The 8 T cell receptor beta chains listed next were all sequenced from one sample in a study of blood T cell repertoires in COVID-19. Only in-frame clones appear in the TCRdb table, and some are missing; sequencing was by immunoSEQ multiplex PCR. The data contain 270,000 or so clones, around 89% of them singletons. Sequencing used peripheral blood. These receptors were taken from an older woman with COVID-19, enrolled during active disease.

This chain joins TRBV7-9 and TRBJ1-1; 7 nucleotides line up with TRBD1. Germline CDR1 SEHNR, CDR2 FQNEAQ (reference sequence). After removal of 5 bases from V and 4 bases from J, the junction contained 4 bases not matched to a gene. This CDR3 is built from 13 residues. The CDR3 coding sequence is TGTGCCAGCAGCAATACAGGGGCCACTGAAGCTTTCTTT. Translation gives CASSNTGATEAFF.

The genes are TRBV7-2 and TRBJ1-2; no firm D call. This CDR3 region has 16 residues. Germline CDR1 reads SGHTA; CDR2 reads FQGNSA. The V gene lost 5 bases and the J gene lost 2 bases, with 18 bases spanning the gap. The CDR3 spells CASSLPSRRGNYGYTF. The CDR3 DNA sequence: TGTGCCAGCAGCCTACCCTCGAGACGGGGAAACTATGGCTACACCTTC.

The chain joins TRBV7-8 to TRBJ1-4, with 7 bases that match TRBD1. Unmatched junction bases numbered 11, after V lost 5 bases and J lost 8 bases. The CDR3 sequence is 15 residues long. From germline, CDR1 is SGHVS and CDR2 FQNEAQ. The CDR3 loop reads CASSLIDREREKLFF. CDR3 coding DNA: TGTGCCAGCAGCCTAATAGACAGGGAGAGGGAAAAACTGTTTTTT.

The rearrangement uses TRBV2 and TRBJ1-1; TRBD1 matches 10 bases. Losses at the gene ends were 7 bases for V and 3 bases for J; bases not matched to a gene: 5. This CDR3 is built from 14 residues. Germline lookup yields CDR1 SNHLY and CDR2 FYNNEI. The CDR3 region is CASNKDRGYTEAFF. The CDR3 DNA follows: TGTGCCAGCAATAAGGACAGGGGGTACACTGAAGCTTTCTTT.

This chain uses TRBV19 with TRBJ1-2; 11 positions agree with TRBD1. Germline V gene sequence: CDR1 LNHDA, CDR2 SQIVND (reference sequence). Losses at the gene ends were 4 bases for V and 3 bases for J; bases not matched to a gene: 7. The CDR3 consists of 16 residues. The CDR3 protein is CASSRTGGAGDYGYTF. The CDR3, as DNA: TGTGCCAGTAGTAGGACAGGGGGCGCTGGGGACTATGGCTACACCTTC.

This chain uses TRBV5-4 with TRBJ1-2, with 8 nucleotides matching TRBD1. CDR3 length: 15 residues. V shed 2 bases, J shed 7 bases, and the junction held 10 bases outside the gene matches. In germline, CDR1 is SGHNT, CDR2 YYREEE (reference sequence). CDR3 DNA sequence: TGTGCCAGCAGCTTTCAGGACAGGGTGTCCATTGGCTACACCTTC. Its protein is CASSFQDRVSIGYTF.

The V gene is TRBV6-5, the J gene TRBJ1-2, with a possible D match to TRBD1 (6 bases). V was trimmed by 6 bases and J by 6 bases, leaving 17 bases between them. CDR1 is MNHEY, CDR2 SVGAGI, per germline. The CDR3 spans 14 residues. The CDR3 sequence: CASRYTGYGDGYTF. The CDR3 bases are TGTGCCAGCAGATATACAGGGTACGGGGATGGCTACACCTTC.

The J gene is TRBJ1-2, the V gene TRBV3-1 (or the pseudogene TRBV3-2), with a tentative D call TRBD1 (5 bases). V lost 0 bases, J lost 3 bases, and 17 bases lay in between. The CDR3 extends over 17 amino acids. The germline V gene encodes CDR1 LGHDT and CDR2 YNNKEL (reference sequence). CDR3 in amino acids: CASSQDIQGPVHYGYTF. The DNA of the CDR3 is TGTGCCAGCAGCCAAGACATTCAGGGCCCGGTTCACTATGGCTACACCTTC.